The clone carrying this TCR beta chain was seen only once. Its antigen is unknown. A much bigger clone sits one base away, suggesting this may be a read error. In nominal health when sampled, donors likely had unrecorded immune exposures nonetheless. This record belongs to a study of cytomegalovirus exposure and HLA in healthy donors. Points from the study as a whole: Common viral pathogens seemed, in a later analysis, to connect with several of the most significant clusters.

The ends were cut back, 3 bases at V and 4 bases at J, with 6 bases in the middle. CDR1 is MDHEN, CDR2 SYDVKM, per germline. The CDR3 covers 12 residues. The study ran its PCR with 60 Vbeta and 13 Jbeta primers. TCRdb's table, derived via immunoSEQ multiplex PCR, lists solely in-frame clones and lacks some. The table has about 170,000 clones, about four fifths seen once. The sequence came from a woman between 18 and 29 years old in good health and CMV-seropositive. The chain recombines TRBV28 with TRBJ1-1; D is undetermined. The sample comprised PBMCs. CDR3 DNA sequence: TGTGCCAGCAGTTTGAGAGGCACTGAAGCTTTCTTT. As protein: CASSLRGTEAFF.